These 9 T cell receptor beta chains came from one sample sequenced in a study of T cells in Graves' hyperthyroidism and ophthalmopathy. The CDR3 regions of TCR beta were amplified from RNA transcripts. Initially, a first-round RT-PCR of the TCR CDR3 employed the HTBI primer set. TCRdb reprocessed the multiplex PCR reads via MiXCR and lists one record per CDR3 protein. Of more than 550,000 distinct CDR3 sequences in the sample, about 45% are singletons; the top ten hold 6.5% to 9%. The sequenced sample was peripheral blood or thyroid tissue (not recorded which). These TCRs come from an adult man with Graves' disease, either hyperthyroidism or ophthalmopathy (not recorded which).

This sequence joins TRBV7-9 and TRBJ1-2; no clear D gene. The V gene lost 4 bases and the J gene lost 4 bases, with 13 bases spanning the gap. Germline values: CDR1 SEHNR, CDR2 FQNEAQ (reference sequence). The CDR3 totals 14 residues. In nucleotides, the CDR3 is TGTGCCAGCAGCTCTCCCCTCCGGGGCTATGGCTACACCTTC. This gives the protein CASSSPLRGYGYTF.

At least ten counts were recorded for this clonotype. The J gene is TRBJ1-4, the V gene TRBV2, with D possibly being TRBD1 (6 bases). Between the trimmed V and J ends, which lost 8 bases and 4 bases, there was a span of 14 bases. The germline CDR1 and CDR2 sequences are SNHLY and FYNNEI. The CDR3 has 14 residues. CDR3 loop: CASEAGEGNEKLFF. CDR3 sequence (DNA): TGTGCCAGCGAAGCAGGGGAGGGTAATGAAAAACTGTTTTTT.

This clonotype showed up many times. The chain joins TRBV7-9 to TRBJ2-2, with 7 bases fitting TRBD1. Germline V lookup: CDR1 SEHNR, CDR2 FQNEAQ (reference sequence). J gave up 0 bases and V 5 bases, and 3 bases lay outside the gene matches. CDR3 size: 15 residues. Here the CDR3 reads CASSRDRANTGELFF. CDR3 nucleotides: TGTGCCAGCAGCCGCGACAGGGCGAACACCGGGGAGCTGTTTTTT. The variable domain in full, completed from reference TRBV7-9 and TRBJ2-2, reads DTGVSQNPRHKITKRGQNVTFRCDPISEHNRLYWYRQTLGQGPEFLTYFQNEAQLEKSRLLSDRFSAERPKGSFSTLEIQRTEQGDSAMYLCASSRDRANTGELFFGEGSRLTVL.

To note about this clonotype: The junction does not match germline at one end; this may be a read error. The chain carries TRBV7-2 and TRBJ2-6; the D gene is possibly TRBD1 (7 bases). Per germline, CDR1 SGHTA and CDR2 FQGNSA. This CDR3 has 15 residues. CDR3 region: CASSLAGTGEDTEAF. For the CDR3, the DNA is TGTGCCAGCAGCTTAGCGGGTACAGGGGAGGACACTGAAGCTTTC.

V is TRBV10-3 and J is TRBJ1-6; 9 nucleotides line up with TRBD1. Germline trimming cut 7 bases from V and 13 bases from J; bases unmatched to any gene: 11. CDR1 is ENHRY, CDR2 SYGVKD, per germline. The CDR3 covers 14 residues. The CDR3 reads CAIKGDRDNQPLHF. In nucleotides, the CDR3 is TGTGCCATCAAGGGGGACAGGGACAATCAGCCCCTCCACTTT.

This clonotype was recorded at least ten times. V usage is TRBV7-9 and J usage is TRBJ1-6; D might be TRBD1 (6 bases). Trimming cost V 2 bases and J 6 bases, with 14 bases left between them. The CDR3 is made up of 16 amino acids. CDR1 and CDR2 (germline): SEHNR, FQNEAQ (reference sequence). CDR3 nucleotides: TGTGCCAGCAGCTTATCGTCCAGGGGTGTTAATTCACCCCTCCACTTT. This translates into CASSLSSRGVNSPLHF.

This clonotype was detected only a few times. The chain has TRBV9 and TRBJ2-5, with D perhaps TRBD2 (7 bases). The ends were cut back, 3 bases at V and 3 bases at J, with 15 bases in the middle. The germline CDR1 and CDR2 sequences are SGDLS and YYNGEE. This CDR3 region has 15 residues. The CDR3 nucleotides are TGTGCCAGCAGCGGTTACGGGGGGCGAGAAGAGACCCAGTACTTC. As protein: CASSGYGGREETQYF.

The V call is TRBV6-5, the J call TRBJ1-2; the D is unclear. Germline values: CDR1 MNHEY, CDR2 SVGAGI. CDR3 length: 14 residues. Trimming removed 8 bases from V and 4 bases from J, with 17 bases in between. This CDR3 reads CASESGSFTYGYTF. The CDR3 DNA is TGTGCCAGCGAGAGCGGGTCTTTCACCTATGGCTACACCTTC.

The chain joins TRBV6-6 to TRBJ1-1; D uncertain. This CDR3 is 13 amino acids long. The V end lost 0 bases, the J end lost 7 bases, and 9 bases lay between the germline ends. Germline CDR1 MNHNY, CDR2 SVGAGI (reference sequence). Here the CDR3 reads CASSYSTADEAFF. The CDR3, as DNA: TGTGCCAGCAGTTACTCGACGGCAGATGAAGCTTTCTTT.